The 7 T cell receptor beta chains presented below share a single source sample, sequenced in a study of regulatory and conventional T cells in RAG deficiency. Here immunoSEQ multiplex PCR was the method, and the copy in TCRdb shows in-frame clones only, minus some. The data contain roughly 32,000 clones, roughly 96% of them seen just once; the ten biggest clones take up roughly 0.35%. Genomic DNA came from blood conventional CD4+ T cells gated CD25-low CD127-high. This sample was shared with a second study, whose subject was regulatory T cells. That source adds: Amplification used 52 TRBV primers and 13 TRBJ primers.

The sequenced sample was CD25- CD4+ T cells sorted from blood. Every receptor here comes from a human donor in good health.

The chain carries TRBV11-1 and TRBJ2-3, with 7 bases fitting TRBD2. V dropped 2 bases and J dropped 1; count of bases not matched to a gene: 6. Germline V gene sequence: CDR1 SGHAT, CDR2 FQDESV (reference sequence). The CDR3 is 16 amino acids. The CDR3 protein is CASSLLAALGTDTQYF. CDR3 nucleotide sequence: TGTGCCAGCAGCTTACTAGCGGCCCTAGGCACAGATACGCAGTATTTT.

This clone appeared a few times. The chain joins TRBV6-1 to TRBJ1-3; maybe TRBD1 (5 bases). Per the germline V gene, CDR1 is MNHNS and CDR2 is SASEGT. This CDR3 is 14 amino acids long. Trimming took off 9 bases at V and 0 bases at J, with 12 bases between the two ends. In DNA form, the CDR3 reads TGTGCCAGGGGGCGAGCTGGCTCTGGAAACACCATATATTTT. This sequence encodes CARGRAGSGNTIYF.

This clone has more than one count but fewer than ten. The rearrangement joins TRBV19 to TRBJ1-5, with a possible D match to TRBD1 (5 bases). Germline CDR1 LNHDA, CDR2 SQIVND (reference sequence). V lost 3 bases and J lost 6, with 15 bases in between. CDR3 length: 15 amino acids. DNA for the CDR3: TGTGCCAGTAGTATTGGGAGGGGACGGGGTCAGCCCCAGCATTTT. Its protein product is CASSIGRGRGQPQHF.

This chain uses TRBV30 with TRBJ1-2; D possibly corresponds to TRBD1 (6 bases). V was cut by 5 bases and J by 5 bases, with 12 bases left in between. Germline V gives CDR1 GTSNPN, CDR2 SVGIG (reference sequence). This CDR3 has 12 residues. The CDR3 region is CAWEGVSYGYTF. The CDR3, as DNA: TGTGCCTGGGAGGGGGTGTCATATGGCTACACCTTC.

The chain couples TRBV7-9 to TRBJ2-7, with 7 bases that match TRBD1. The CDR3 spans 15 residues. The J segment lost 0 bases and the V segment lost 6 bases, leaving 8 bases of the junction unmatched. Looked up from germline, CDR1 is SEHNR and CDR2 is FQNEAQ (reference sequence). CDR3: CASSRGQTSSYEQYF. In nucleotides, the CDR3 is TGTGCCAGCAGTCGGGGACAGACGAGCTCCTACGAGCAGTACTTC.

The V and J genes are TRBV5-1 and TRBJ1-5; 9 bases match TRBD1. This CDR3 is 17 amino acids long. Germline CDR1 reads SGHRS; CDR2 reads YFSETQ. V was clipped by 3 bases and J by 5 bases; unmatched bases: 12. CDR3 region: CASSWGPGQGRDQPQHF. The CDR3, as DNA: TGCGCCAGCAGCTGGGGTCCGGGACAGGGTAGGGATCAGCCCCAGCATTTT.

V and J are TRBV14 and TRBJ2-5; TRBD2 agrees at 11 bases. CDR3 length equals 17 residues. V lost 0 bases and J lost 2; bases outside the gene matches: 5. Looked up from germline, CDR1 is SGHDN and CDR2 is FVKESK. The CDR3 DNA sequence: TGTGCCAGCAGCCAAGATGGGGGACTAGCGGTTCAAGAGACCCAGTACTTC. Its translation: CASSQDGGLAVQETQYF.